This is a list of T cell receptor beta chains from one sample in a study of lung T cells in sarcoidosis with Löfgren's syndrome. Via MiXCR, TCRdb re-called the reads, giving one row per CDR3 protein. In the table there are tens of thousands of distinct CDR3 sequences, 21% of which are singletons. The material sequenced was CD4+ T cells from PBMCs. The receptors stem from a human donor with sarcoidosis (Löfgren's syndrome or another form), or a control subject (not recorded which). Each CDR3 is given with its conserved first and last residue. D genes are given only for firm matches. Expanded clones get a size class; other rows say once, few or many, or leave the size out.

J gene | clone size | D gene | V gene | CDR3 protein | CDR3 DNA
TRBJ2-1 | many | TRBD1 | TRBV20-1 | CSLDRDPYNEQFF | TGCAGCCTTGACAGGGACCCCTACAATGAGCAGTTCTTC
TRBJ2-7 | - | - | TRBV7-3 | CASSLNSGYHEQYF | TGTGCCAGCAGCTTAAATAGCGGCTACCACGAGCAGTACTTC
TRBJ1-5 | - | TRBD1 | TRBV19 | CASRTGTEGRPQHF | TGTGCCAGTAGAACTGGGACAGAAGGTCGGCCCCAGCATTTT
TRBJ1-5 | many | - | TRBV2 | CASRSLTGRNQPQHF | TGTGCCAGCAGGTCCCTGACAGGTCGCAATCAGCCCCAGCATTTT
TRBJ2-4 | once | - | TRBV2 | CASSDGGLAKSIQYF | TGTGCCAGCAGTGACGGAGGTCTAGCCAAAAGCATTCAGTACTTC
TRBJ2-1 | many | - | TRBV6-1 | CASSPLSAGFSYEQFF | TGTGCCAGCAGTCCCCTTTCGGCGGGATTTTCGTATGAGCAGTTCTTC
TRBJ2-2 | few | - | TRBV4-3 | CASSQEYRANTGELFF | TGCGCCAGCAGCCAAGAGTACCGGGCAAACACCGGGGAGCTGTTTTTT
TRBJ2-5 | many | - | TRBV27 | CASSSRVSFRDNRETQYF | TGTGCCAGCAGTTCGAGGGTCTCTTTCCGGGACAACCGGGAGACCCAGTACTTC
TRBJ1-5 | many | - | TRBV27 | CASSSSLELSDGNQPQHF | TGTGCCAGCAGTTCTAGCTTAGAGTTGTCGGATGGCAATCAGCCCCAGCATTTT
TRBJ2-3 | many | TRBD1 | TRBV24-1 | CATSVEDGTEVPRQYF | TGTGCCACCAGTGTCGAAGACGGGACAGAGGTCCCCCGGCAGTATTTT
TRBJ2-3 | many | - | TRBV5-4 | CASSLDGAGTQYF | TGTGCCAGCAGCTTGGACGGTGCCGGTACGCAGTATTTT
TRBJ1-1 | - | - | TRBV12-3/TRBV12-4 | CASHLGQTFF | TGTGCCAGCCACCTCGGGCAAACTTTCTTT
TRBJ1-5 | medium-sized | TRBD1 | TRBV27 | CASSSTGPLSNQPQHF | TGTGCCAGCAGTTCGACAGGGCCCTTAAGCAATCAGCCCCAGCATTTT
TRBJ2-1 | few | - | TRBV5-4 | CASSRSDYNEQFF | TGTGCCAGCAGCCGATCAGACTACAATGAGCAGTTCTTC
TRBJ1-6 | few | TRBD1 | TRBV7-9 | CASSDRVGSPLHF | TGTGCCAGCAGCGACAGGGTGGGTTCACCCCTCCACTTT
TRBJ1-5 | few | TRBD1 | TRBV7-9 | CASSPDRVGQPQHF | TGTGCCAGCAGCCCGGACAGGGTCGGTCAGCCCCAGCATTTT
TRBJ1-5 | many | - | TRBV6-1 | CASSPSGDFQPQHF | TGTGCCAGCAGTCCCTCAGGGGATTTTCAGCCCCAGCATTTT
TRBJ2-1 | few | - | TRBV5-1 | CASSLRGDPGNEQFF | TGCGCCAGCAGCTTGCGCGGGGATCCGGGGAATGAGCAGTTCTTC
TRBJ2-1 | - | - | TRBV12-5 | CASGLATGDSGPSYNEQFF | TGTGCTAGTGGTTTGGCGACAGGGGATAGCGGGCCTTCCTACAATGAGCAGTTCTTC
TRBJ1-1 | few | - | TRBV7-2 | CASSLNTGYTEAFF | TGTGCCAGCAGCTTAAACACAGGGTACACTGAAGCTTTCTTT
TRBJ1-5 | many | TRBD1 | TRBV12-3/TRBV12-4 | CASSFDRDQPQHF | TGTGCCAGCAGTTTTGACAGGGATCAGCCCCAGCATTTT
TRBJ1-1 | few | - | TRBV9 | CASTKGANTEAFF | TGTGCCAGCACAAAAGGGGCGAACACTGAAGCTTTCTTT
TRBJ1-2 | - | - | TRBV7-9 | CASSLPIYGYTF | TGTGCCAGCAGCTTACCCATATATGGCTACACCTTC
TRBJ2-1 | few | - | TRBV20-1 | CSLDSQSYNEQFF | TGCAGCCTGGACTCCCAATCCTACAATGAGCAGTTCTTC
TRBJ1-4 | few | - | TRBV2 | CASSEQRRNEKLFF | TGTGCCAGCAGTGAGCAGAGACGGAATGAAAAACTGTTTTTT
TRBJ2-7 | few | TRBD1 | TRBV12-5 | CASASGTATYEQYF | TGTGCTAGTGCCTCCGGGACAGCAACCTACGAGCAGTACTTC
TRBJ1-3 | few | - | TRBV12-3/TRBV12-4 | CASSSSRLQGRGNTIYF | TGTGCCAGCAGTTCTAGTCGATTACAGGGTCGAGGAAACACCATATATTTT
TRBJ2-5 | few | TRBD2 | TRBV2 | CASRAGTIQETQYF | TGTGCCAGCAGAGCCGGGACTATCCAAGAGACCCAGTACTTC
TRBJ2-7 | few | - | TRBV4-2 | CASSQVNGRAEQYF | TGTGCCAGCAGCCAGGTGAACGGACGTGCCGAGCAGTACTTC
TRBJ2-3 | many | TRBD2 | TRBV20-1 | CSALAGGGSTDTQYF | TGCAGTGCCCTAGCGGGAGGGGGGAGCACAGATACGCAGTATTTT
TRBJ1-5 | - | TRBD1 | TRBV9 | CASSVGDRDNQPQHF | TGTGCCAGCAGCGTAGGGGACAGGGACAATCAGCCCCAGCATTTT
TRBJ2-7 | many | TRBD2 | TRBV27 | CASTPSGRGSEQYF | TGTGCCAGCACTCCTAGCGGGAGGGGTTCCGAGCAGTACTTC
TRBJ1-1 | once | - | TRBV2 | CASLRRTVNTEAFF | TGTGCCAGCCTTCGTCGGACGGTGAACACTGAAGCTTTCTTT
TRBJ2-1 | many | - | TRBV20-1 | CSARDLGSAYNEQFF | TGCAGTGCTAGAGATCTGGGTAGCGCCTACAATGAGCAGTTCTTC
TRBJ2-5 | many | - | TRBV6-6 | CASSYGETQYF | TGTGCCAGCAGTTACGGGGAGACCCAGTACTTC
TRBJ2-1 | many | TRBD2 | TRBV6-1 | CATGLAGYNEQFF | TGTGCCACGGGGCTAGCGGGGTACAATGAGCAGTTCTTC
TRBJ1-6 | few | TRBD1 | TRBV2 | CASSHGQGYSPLHF | TGTGCCAGCAGTCACGGACAGGGGTATTCACCCCTCCACTTT
TRBJ2-7 | many | TRBD2 | TRBV10-3 | CAISVLAGNYEQYF | TGTGCCATCAGTGTTCTAGCGGGCAACTACGAGCAGTACTTC
TRBJ2-1 | - | - | TRBV9 | CASSVGGEQFF | TGTGCCAGCAGCGTCGGTGGTGAGCAGTTCTTC
TRBJ1-1 | many | - | TRBV20-1 | CSAPLRNPEAFF | TGCAGTGCCCCCCTGAGAAACCCTGAAGCTTTCTTT
TRBJ1-5 | once | TRBD1 | TRBV2 | CTSSAQGNQPQHF | TGTACCAGCAGTGCACAGGGGAATCAGCCCCAGCATTTT
TRBJ2-1 | many | - | TRBV29-1 | CSVARANNEQFF | TGCAGCGTTGCCCGAGCCAACAATGAGCAGTTCTTC
TRBJ2-1 | many | TRBD2 | TRBV25-1 | CASSERRGGSSPNEQFF | TGTGCCAGCAGTGAACGGAGAGGCGGGAGTTCCCCCAATGAGCAGTTCTTC
TRBJ1-1 | - | - | TRBV10-3 | CAITRTAFSEAFF | TGTGCCATCACTAGGACAGCGTTCAGTGAAGCTTTCTTT